The TCR beta chain described here comes from a study of blood T cells in healthy people across ages. Primed by a sample-barcoded 5' primer and a J-beta primer mix, a second PCR proceeded for roughly 7 to 12 cycles. TCRdb ran MiXCR on the 5' RACE reads and lists one entry per CDR3 protein. The sample contains approximately 1,700,000 distinct CDR3 sequences, about 39% of which appear only once. CDR3 length equals 14 residues. Germline-derived CDR1 and CDR2 are SGHTA and FQGNSA. Deletions cut 1 base from V and 0 bases from J, with 5 bases between. This clonotype occurred many times. The sample taken for sequencing was blood. This chain joins TRBV7-2 and TRBJ2-3; no firm D call. This TCR came from a human donor in good health. In DNA form, the CDR3 reads TGTGCCAGCAGCTTAGTGGAAAGCACAGATACGCAGTATTTT. Protein product: CASSLVESTDTQYF.